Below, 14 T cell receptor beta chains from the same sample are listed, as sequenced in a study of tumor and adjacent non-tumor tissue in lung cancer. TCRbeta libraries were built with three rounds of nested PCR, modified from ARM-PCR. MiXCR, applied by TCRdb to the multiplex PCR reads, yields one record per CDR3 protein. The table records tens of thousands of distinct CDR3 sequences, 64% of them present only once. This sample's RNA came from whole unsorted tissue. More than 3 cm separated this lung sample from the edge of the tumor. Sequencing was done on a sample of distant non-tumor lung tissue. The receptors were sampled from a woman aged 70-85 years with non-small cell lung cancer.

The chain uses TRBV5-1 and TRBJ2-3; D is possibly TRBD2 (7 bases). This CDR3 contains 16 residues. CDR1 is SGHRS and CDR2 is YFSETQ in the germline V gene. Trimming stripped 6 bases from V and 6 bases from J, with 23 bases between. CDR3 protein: CASNFGRTGGADTQYF. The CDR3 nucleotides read TGCGCCAGCAACTTCGGAAGGACGGGGGGCGCGGATACGCAGTATTTT.

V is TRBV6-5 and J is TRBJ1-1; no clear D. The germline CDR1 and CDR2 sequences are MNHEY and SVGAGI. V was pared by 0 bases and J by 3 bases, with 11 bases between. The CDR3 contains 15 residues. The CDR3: CASSYSGRMDTEAFF. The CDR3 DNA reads TGTGCCAGCAGTTACTCAGGTCGGATGGACACTGAAGCTTTCTTT.

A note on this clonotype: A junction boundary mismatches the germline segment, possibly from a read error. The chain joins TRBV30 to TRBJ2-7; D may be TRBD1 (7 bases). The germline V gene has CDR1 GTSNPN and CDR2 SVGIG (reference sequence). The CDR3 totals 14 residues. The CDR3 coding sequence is TGTGCCCGGAGTTCTAGGAGGGGGCATTACGAGCAGTACTTC. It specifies CARSSRRGHYEQYF.

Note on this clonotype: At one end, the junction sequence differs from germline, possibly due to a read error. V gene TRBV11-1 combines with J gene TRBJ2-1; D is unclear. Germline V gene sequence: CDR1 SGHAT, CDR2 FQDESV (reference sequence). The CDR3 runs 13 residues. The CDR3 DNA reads TGCGCCAGCAGTTACCTTTACCCGGGTGAGCAGTTCTTC. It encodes CASSYLYPGEQFF.

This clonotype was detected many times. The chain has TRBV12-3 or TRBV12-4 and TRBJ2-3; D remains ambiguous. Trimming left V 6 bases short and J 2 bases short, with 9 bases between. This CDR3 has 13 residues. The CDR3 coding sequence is TGTGCCAGCAGCCTGCTTAACACAGATACGCAGTATTTT. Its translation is CASSLLNTDTQYF.

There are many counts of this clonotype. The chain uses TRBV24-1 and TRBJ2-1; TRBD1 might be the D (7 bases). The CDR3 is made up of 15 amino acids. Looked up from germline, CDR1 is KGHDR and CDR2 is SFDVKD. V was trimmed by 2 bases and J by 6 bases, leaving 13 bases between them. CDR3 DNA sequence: TGTGCCACCAGTGATTGGCAGGGGGAGGTCAATGAGCAGTTCTTC. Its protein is CATSDWQGEVNEQFF.

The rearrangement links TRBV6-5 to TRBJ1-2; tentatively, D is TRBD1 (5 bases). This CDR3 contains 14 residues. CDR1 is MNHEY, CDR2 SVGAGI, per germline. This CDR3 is CVNSTQGGKFGYTF. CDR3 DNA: TGTGTCAACAGTACTCAGGGTGGGAAGTTTGGCTACACCTTC.

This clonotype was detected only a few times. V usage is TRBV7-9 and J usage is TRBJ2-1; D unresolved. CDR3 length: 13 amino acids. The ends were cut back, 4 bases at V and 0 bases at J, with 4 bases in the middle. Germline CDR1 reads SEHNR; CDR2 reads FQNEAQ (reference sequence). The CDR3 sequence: CASSWSSYNEQFF. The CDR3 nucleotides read TGTGCCAGCAGCTGGAGCTCCTACAATGAGCAGTTCTTC. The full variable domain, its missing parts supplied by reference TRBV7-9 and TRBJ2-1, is DTGVSQNPRHKITKRGQNVTFRCDPISEHNRLYWYRQTLGQGPEFLTYFQNEAQLEKSRLLSDRFSAERPKGSFSTLEIQRTEQGDSAMYLCASSWSSYNEQFFGPGTRLTVL.

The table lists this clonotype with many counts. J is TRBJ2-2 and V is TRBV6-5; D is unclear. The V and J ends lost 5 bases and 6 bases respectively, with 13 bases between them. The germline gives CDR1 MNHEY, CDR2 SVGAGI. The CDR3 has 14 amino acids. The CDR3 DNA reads TGTGCCAGCAGTGGGCATCGCCGCGCCGGGGAGCTGTTTTTT. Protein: CASSGHRRAGELFF.

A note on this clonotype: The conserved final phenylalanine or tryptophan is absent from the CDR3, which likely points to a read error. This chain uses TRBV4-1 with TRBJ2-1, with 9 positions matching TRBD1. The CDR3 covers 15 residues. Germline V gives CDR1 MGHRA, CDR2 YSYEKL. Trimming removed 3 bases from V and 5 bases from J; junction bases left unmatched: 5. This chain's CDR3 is CASSHVRDRDNEQFS. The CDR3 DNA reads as TGCGCCAGCAGCCACGTCCGGGACAGGGACAATGAGCAGTTCTCC.

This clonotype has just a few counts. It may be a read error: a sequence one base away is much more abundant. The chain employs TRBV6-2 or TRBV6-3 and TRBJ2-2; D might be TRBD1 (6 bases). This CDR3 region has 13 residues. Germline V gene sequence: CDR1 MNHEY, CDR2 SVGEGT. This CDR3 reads CASSLDSTGKLFF. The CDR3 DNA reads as TGTGCCAGCAGCCTGGACAGCACCGGGAAGCTGTTTTTT.

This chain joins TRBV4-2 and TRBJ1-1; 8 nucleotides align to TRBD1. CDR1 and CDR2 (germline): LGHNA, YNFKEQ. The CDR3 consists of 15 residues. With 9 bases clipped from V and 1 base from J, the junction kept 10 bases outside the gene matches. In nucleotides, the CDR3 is TGTGCCAGTATCCAGGACAGGGTCACGAACACTGAAGCTTTCTTT. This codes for CASIQDRVTNTEAFF.

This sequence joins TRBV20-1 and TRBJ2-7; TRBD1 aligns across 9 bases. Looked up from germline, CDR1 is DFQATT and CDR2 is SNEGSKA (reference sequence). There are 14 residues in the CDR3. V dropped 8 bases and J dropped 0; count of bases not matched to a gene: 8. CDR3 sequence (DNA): TGCAGTACTGGGACAGGGACCAACTCCTACGAGCAGTACTTC. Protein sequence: CSTGTGTNSYEQYF.

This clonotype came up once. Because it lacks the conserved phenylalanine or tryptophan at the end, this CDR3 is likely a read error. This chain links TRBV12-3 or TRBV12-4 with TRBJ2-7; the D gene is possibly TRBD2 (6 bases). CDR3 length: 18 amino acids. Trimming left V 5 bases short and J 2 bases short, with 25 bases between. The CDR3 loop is CASSERTGFTGVAYEQYL. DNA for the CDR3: TGTGCCAGCAGTGAGAGGACGGGCTTCACGGGAGTTGCCTACGAGCAGTACCTC.